The rows below give T cell receptor beta chains drawn from one sample of a study of molecular identifiers for immune sequencing clone quantification. TCRdb called the PCR reads again in MiXCR, with one record for every CDR3 protein. The sample lists some 320,000 distinct CDR3 sequences; roughly 23% were seen once. The sequencing sample was made of naive CD8+ T cells from blood, with Jurkat cell RNA spiked in. These TCRs come from a human donor in good health. Some libraries in this study had Jurkat cell RNA spiked in. Each CDR3 is given without its conserved first and last residue. Some rows mark clone size as missing; the rest say once, few, many or name a class of expanded clone.

j_call | clone_size | v_call | cdr3_aa
TRBJ2-7 | many | TRBV7-6 | ASSLGQVSYEQY
TRBJ2-3 | - | TRBV20-1 | SARDLAGGPYTQY
TRBJ2-7 | few | TRBV20-1 | SARDLSGVSGRAGYEQY
TRBJ1-2 | - | TRBV27 | ASSRGAGADYGYT
TRBJ2-2 | - | TRBV19 | ASSIGPWTSGYTGELF
TRBJ1-1 | many | TRBV5-6 | ASSSQGARAMALMNTEAF
TRBJ1-5 | many | TRBV28 | ASRVLGNQPQH
TRBJ2-3 | - | TRBV4-1 | ASSPPGRAADTQY
TRBJ2-5 | - | TRBV10-3 | AIREGSQETQY
TRBJ1-4 | few | TRBV27 | ASSWTGLNEKLF
TRBJ1-2 | many | TRBV15 | ATSRATGPYGYT
TRBJ2-3 | many | TRBV4-1 | ASSQLTDTQY
TRBJ2-1 | many | TRBV6-5 | ASSGSGTGRDEQF
TRBJ1-1 | few | TRBV3-1 | ASSQDKQGGDTEAF
TRBJ2-5 | - | TRBV3-1 | ASSQDGGLAAETQY
TRBJ2-7 | many | TRBV7-2 | ASSSDPSTVYEQY
TRBJ2-7 | few | TRBV5-1 | ASSYLGHLAPYEQY
TRBJ2-7 | - | TRBV7-8 | ASSTPPDRYLTYEQY
TRBJ2-3 | - | TRBV19 | ASSYSGGNTDTQY
TRBJ2-5 | many | TRBV4-2 | ASSHEETQY
TRBJ1-1 | many | TRBV29-1 | SVTGGTEAF
TRBJ2-1 | few | TRBV5-1 | ASSSEQRGSSYNEQF